These T cell receptor beta chains were read from a single sample in a study of blood T cell repertoires in COVID-19. Measured with immunoSEQ multiplex PCR; TCRdb has only the in-frame clones, and not every one. Here the sample spans approximately 130,000 clones, around four fifths being singletons. The sequenced sample was peripheral blood. The origin of the receptors is a man at least 80 years old with active or convalescent COVID-19. Each CDR3 is given with its conserved first and last residue. The order of the fields is V gene, clone size, D gene, J gene, CDR3 DNA, CDR3 protein. The D gene is left open where the match is weak. Only part of the rows carry a size: once, few, many, or a class if the clone is expanded.

V gene: TRBV5-1; clone size: once; D gene: TRBD1; J gene: TRBJ2-2; CDR3 DNA: TGCGCCAGCAGCCCCACATCGGACAGGGTATTCGGGGAGCTGTTTTTT; CDR3 protein: CASSPTSDRVFGELFF
V gene: TRBV5-1; clone size: once; D gene: TRBD1; J gene: TRBJ2-7; CDR3 DNA: TGCGCCAGCAGCTTGGAGGGACAGGGGGCGTACGAGCAGTACTTC; CDR3 protein: CASSLEGQGAYEQYF
V gene: TRBV5-1; clone size: NA; D gene: TRBD1; J gene: TRBJ1-2; CDR3 DNA: TGCGCCAGCAGCATAAGACAGGGGGCCGAGGGCTACACCTTC; CDR3 protein: CASSIRQGAEGYTF
V gene: TRBV7-3; clone size: NA; D gene: TRBD2; J gene: TRBJ2-1; CDR3 DNA: TGTGCCAGCAGTCTTCGGACTAGCGGGGGGGCCCCTAGCTCCTACAATGAGCAGTTCTTC; CDR3 protein: CASSLRTSGGAPSSYNEQFF
V gene: TRBV3-1/TRBV3-2; clone size: few; D gene: NA; J gene: TRBJ1-2; CDR3 DNA: TGTGCCAGCAGCCAAGATGTCAGGGTCTATGGCTACACCTTC; CDR3 protein: CASSQDVRVYGYTF
V gene: TRBV7-9; clone size: NA; D gene: TRBD2; J gene: TRBJ2-7; CDR3 DNA: TGTGCCAGCAGCCCCGGACTAGGGACTAGCGGGGGGTCCTACGAGCAGTACTTC; CDR3 protein: CASSPGLGTSGGSYEQYF
V gene: TRBV18; clone size: NA; D gene: NA; J gene: TRBJ2-5; CDR3 DNA: TGTGCCAGCTCGACCAGTGGGACTCTCTACCAGACCCAGTACTTC; CDR3 protein: CASSTSGTLYQTQYF
V gene: TRBV4-1; clone size: NA; D gene: TRBD1; J gene: TRBJ1-1; CDR3 DNA: TGCGCCAGCAGCCTGAGGGGGCCGGGGGACACTGAAGCTTTCTTT; CDR3 protein: CASSLRGPGDTEAFF
V gene: TRBV5-6; clone size: NA; D gene: TRBD1; J gene: TRBJ2-5; CDR3 DNA: TGTGCCAGCAGCTTTACAGGGGAAGAGACCCAGTACTTC; CDR3 protein: CASSFTGEETQYF
V gene: TRBV4-3; clone size: NA; D gene: NA; J gene: TRBJ2-3; CDR3 DNA: TGCGCCAGCAGCCAAGAAATCCCGACGGGGGCAGATACGCAGTATTTT; CDR3 protein: CASSQEIPTGADTQYF
V gene: TRBV19; clone size: NA; D gene: NA; J gene: TRBJ1-1; CDR3 DNA: TGTGCCAGTAGTATCCAAGGGGGGGCCACTGAAGCTTTCTTT; CDR3 protein: CASSIQGGATEAFF
V gene: TRBV5-4; clone size: few; D gene: TRBD2; J gene: TRBJ2-1; CDR3 DNA: TGTGCCAGCAGCTTGGGCCTCGGGCGGGGGGCGAACAATGAGCAGTTCTTC; CDR3 protein: CASSLGLGRGANNEQFF
V gene: TRBV9; clone size: once; D gene: NA; J gene: TRBJ1-1; CDR3 DNA: TGTGCCAGCAGCGTAGGAGTCGACACTGAAGCTTTCTTT; CDR3 protein: CASSVGVDTEAFF
V gene: TRBV19; clone size: NA; D gene: TRBD1; J gene: TRBJ1-2; CDR3 DNA: TGTGCCAGTAGTTCTGGACAGGGGGCGCGTGGCTACACCTTC; CDR3 protein: CASSSGQGARGYTF
V gene: TRBV30; clone size: NA; D gene: TRBD2; J gene: TRBJ2-1; CDR3 DNA: TGTGCCTGGATAGTCCCTAGCGGTCTGGGGTACAATCAGCAGTTCTTC; CDR3 protein: CAWIVPSGLGYNQQFF
V gene: TRBV29-1; clone size: NA; D gene: NA; J gene: TRBJ1-2; CDR3 DNA: TGCAGCGTCGGGGGAGGGTACCCTAGTTTTAACTATGGCTACACCTTC; CDR3 protein: CSVGGGYPSFNYGYTF
V gene: TRBV27; clone size: NA; D gene: NA; J gene: TRBJ1-5; CDR3 DNA: TGTGCCAGCAGTTTCGGGGGGAACAATCAGCCCCAGCATTTT; CDR3 protein: CASSFGGNNQPQHF
V gene: TRBV19; clone size: NA; D gene: TRBD1; J gene: TRBJ1-6; CDR3 DNA: TGTGCCAGTAGTTCCACCGGGACAGATGGGAATTCACCCCTCCACTTT; CDR3 protein: CASSSTGTDGNSPLHF
V gene: TRBV23-1; clone size: NA; D gene: TRBD1; J gene: TRBJ1-5; CDR3 DNA: TGCGCCAGTAGCCCCGGGACAGAGAATCAGCCCCAGCATTTT; CDR3 protein: CASSPGTENQPQHF
V gene: TRBV7-2; clone size: NA; D gene: TRBD1; J gene: TRBJ2-1; CDR3 DNA: TGTGCCAGCAGAGGGACAGGGGGCTCGTACAATGAGCAGTTCTTC; CDR3 protein: CASRGTGGSYNEQFF
V gene: TRBV9; clone size: NA; D gene: NA; J gene: TRBJ2-2; CDR3 DNA: TGTGCCAGCAGCGGTGCGGGGGAGCTGTTTTTT; CDR3 protein: CASSGAGELFF
V gene: TRBV27; clone size: NA; D gene: NA; J gene: TRBJ2-7; CDR3 DNA: TGTGCCAGCAGTTTAATCCAGGGTGGCGACGAGCAGTACTTC; CDR3 protein: CASSLIQGGDEQYF
V gene: TRBV7-2; clone size: NA; D gene: NA; J gene: TRBJ1-2; CDR3 DNA: TGTGCCAGCAGCTTAGCCGGGGAAAACTATGGCTACACCTTC; CDR3 protein: CASSLAGENYGYTF
V gene: TRBV9; clone size: few; D gene: TRBD1; J gene: TRBJ1-6; CDR3 DNA: TGTGCCAGCAGCGTAGGGGGACAGTATAATTCACCCCTCCACTTT; CDR3 protein: CASSVGGQYNSPLHF
V gene: TRBV5-1; clone size: NA; D gene: TRBD1; J gene: TRBJ2-7; CDR3 DNA: TGCGCCAGCAGCTCGGGACAGGAGCCCATCGAGCAGTACTTC; CDR3 protein: CASSSGQEPIEQYF
V gene: TRBV18; clone size: NA; D gene: TRBD1; J gene: TRBJ1-5; CDR3 DNA: TGTGCCAGCTCACCAGGACAGGATAGCAATCAGCCCCAGCATTTT; CDR3 protein: CASSPGQDSNQPQHF
V gene: TRBV30; clone size: NA; D gene: NA; J gene: TRBJ2-5; CDR3 DNA: TGTGCCTGGAGTTTCTCCCGGGGGGCCAAAGAGACCCAGTACTTC; CDR3 protein: CAWSFSRGAKETQYF
V gene: TRBV28; clone size: NA; D gene: TRBD1; J gene: TRBJ2-7; CDR3 DNA: TGTGCCAGCACACGGACAGGAGCCTACGAGCAGTACTTC; CDR3 protein: CASTRTGAYEQYF
V gene: TRBV5-5; clone size: NA; D gene: TRBD1; J gene: TRBJ2-2; CDR3 DNA: TGTGCCAGCAGCTGGGCCCCCCAGGGGGTTTCCGGGGAGCTGTTTTTT; CDR3 protein: CASSWAPQGVSGELFF
V gene: TRBV25-1; clone size: NA; D gene: TRBD2; J gene: TRBJ2-3; CDR3 DNA: TGTGCCAGCAGTGATTTCGCGACGGGGGGGTCCACAGATACGCAGTATTTT; CDR3 protein: CASSDFATGGSTDTQYF
V gene: TRBV30; clone size: NA; D gene: NA; J gene: TRBJ2-5; CDR3 DNA: TGTGCCTGGAGTCCCCCAGTGCTCAGAGAGACCCAGTACTTC; CDR3 protein: CAWSPPVLRETQYF
V gene: TRBV5-6; clone size: NA; D gene: NA; J gene: TRBJ1-3; CDR3 DNA: TGTGCCAGCAGCTTGTACGGGGGGACCCGCGGAAACACCATATATTTT; CDR3 protein: CASSLYGGTRGNTIYF
V gene: TRBV3-1/TRBV3-2; clone size: NA; D gene: TRBD2; J gene: TRBJ2-7; CDR3 DNA: TGTGCCAGCAGCCGTAGCGGGGGCGCCTCCTACGAGCAGTACTTC; CDR3 protein: CASSRSGGASYEQYF
V gene: TRBV5-1; clone size: NA; D gene: NA; J gene: TRBJ1-2; CDR3 DNA: TGCGCCAGCAGCTTGAAGCTTGACACAGGCTACACCTTC; CDR3 protein: CASSLKLDTGYTF
V gene: TRBV7-2; clone size: NA; D gene: TRBD1; J gene: TRBJ2-1; CDR3 DNA: TGTGCCAGCAGCCTAGGGACAGGGAACTACAATGAGCAGTTCTTC; CDR3 protein: CASSLGTGNYNEQFF
V gene: TRBV2; clone size: NA; D gene: NA; J gene: TRBJ2-3; CDR3 DNA: TGTGCCAGCAGTGATCGTAGCACAGATACGCAGTATTTT; CDR3 protein: CASSDRSTDTQYF
V gene: TRBV12-1; clone size: NA; D gene: NA; J gene: TRBJ1-5; CDR3 DNA: TGTGCCCCGACCTTTGGGAGGGAAGGGCAGCCCCAGCATTTT; CDR3 protein: CAPTFGREGQPQHF
V gene: TRBV4-1; clone size: NA; D gene: NA; J gene: TRBJ2-7; CDR3 DNA: TGCGCCAGCAGCCAAACCGACAGGTTACACTACGAGCAGTACTTC; CDR3 protein: CASSQTDRLHYEQYF
V gene: TRBV9; clone size: NA; D gene: NA; J gene: TRBJ1-3; CDR3 DNA: TGTGCCAGCAGCGTAGCGCTGGGGGCACCCGACTCTGGAAACACCATATATTTT; CDR3 protein: CASSVALGAPDSGNTIYF
V gene: TRBV5-1; clone size: NA; D gene: NA; J gene: TRBJ1-3; CDR3 DNA: TGCGCCAGCAGCACGGCGGGGGCCTCTGGAAACACCATATATTTT; CDR3 protein: CASSTAGASGNTIYF
V gene: TRBV5-5; clone size: NA; D gene: NA; J gene: TRBJ2-1; CDR3 DNA: TGTGCCAGCAGCTTTGGGGCCAATGAGCAGTTCTTC; CDR3 protein: CASSFGANEQFF
V gene: TRBV5-1; clone size: NA; D gene: NA; J gene: TRBJ2-3; CDR3 DNA: TGCGCCAGCAGCCTCCATCCGGGGGTGAGGACAGATACGCAGTATTTT; CDR3 protein: CASSLHPGVRTDTQYF
V gene: TRBV4-2; clone size: few; D gene: NA; J gene: TRBJ2-5; CDR3 DNA: TGTGCCAGCAGCCACCAGGGGACCCAAGAGACCCAGTACTTC; CDR3 protein: CASSHQGTQETQYF
V gene: TRBV5-5; clone size: NA; D gene: TRBD2; J gene: TRBJ2-5; CDR3 DNA: TGTGCCAGCACCCGACGGGGGGGCCCAGAGACCCAGTACTTC; CDR3 protein: CASTRRGGPETQYF
V gene: TRBV7-9; clone size: NA; D gene: NA; J gene: TRBJ2-1; CDR3 DNA: TGTGCCAGCAGCTTAGCCTTGGGGACACTCGGGGCTGAGCAGTTCTTC; CDR3 protein: CASSLALGTLGAEQFF
V gene: TRBV27; clone size: NA; D gene: TRBD1; J gene: TRBJ2-7; CDR3 DNA: TGTGCCAGCAGTTCCAGACGACAGGGGCCCTACGAGCAGTACTTC; CDR3 protein: CASSSRRQGPYEQYF
V gene: TRBV19; clone size: NA; D gene: TRBD2; J gene: TRBJ2-1; CDR3 DNA: TGTGCCAGTAGTATCAGCGGCGGGGGGCCGGGCGGTGAGCAGTTCTTC; CDR3 protein: CASSISGGGPGGEQFF